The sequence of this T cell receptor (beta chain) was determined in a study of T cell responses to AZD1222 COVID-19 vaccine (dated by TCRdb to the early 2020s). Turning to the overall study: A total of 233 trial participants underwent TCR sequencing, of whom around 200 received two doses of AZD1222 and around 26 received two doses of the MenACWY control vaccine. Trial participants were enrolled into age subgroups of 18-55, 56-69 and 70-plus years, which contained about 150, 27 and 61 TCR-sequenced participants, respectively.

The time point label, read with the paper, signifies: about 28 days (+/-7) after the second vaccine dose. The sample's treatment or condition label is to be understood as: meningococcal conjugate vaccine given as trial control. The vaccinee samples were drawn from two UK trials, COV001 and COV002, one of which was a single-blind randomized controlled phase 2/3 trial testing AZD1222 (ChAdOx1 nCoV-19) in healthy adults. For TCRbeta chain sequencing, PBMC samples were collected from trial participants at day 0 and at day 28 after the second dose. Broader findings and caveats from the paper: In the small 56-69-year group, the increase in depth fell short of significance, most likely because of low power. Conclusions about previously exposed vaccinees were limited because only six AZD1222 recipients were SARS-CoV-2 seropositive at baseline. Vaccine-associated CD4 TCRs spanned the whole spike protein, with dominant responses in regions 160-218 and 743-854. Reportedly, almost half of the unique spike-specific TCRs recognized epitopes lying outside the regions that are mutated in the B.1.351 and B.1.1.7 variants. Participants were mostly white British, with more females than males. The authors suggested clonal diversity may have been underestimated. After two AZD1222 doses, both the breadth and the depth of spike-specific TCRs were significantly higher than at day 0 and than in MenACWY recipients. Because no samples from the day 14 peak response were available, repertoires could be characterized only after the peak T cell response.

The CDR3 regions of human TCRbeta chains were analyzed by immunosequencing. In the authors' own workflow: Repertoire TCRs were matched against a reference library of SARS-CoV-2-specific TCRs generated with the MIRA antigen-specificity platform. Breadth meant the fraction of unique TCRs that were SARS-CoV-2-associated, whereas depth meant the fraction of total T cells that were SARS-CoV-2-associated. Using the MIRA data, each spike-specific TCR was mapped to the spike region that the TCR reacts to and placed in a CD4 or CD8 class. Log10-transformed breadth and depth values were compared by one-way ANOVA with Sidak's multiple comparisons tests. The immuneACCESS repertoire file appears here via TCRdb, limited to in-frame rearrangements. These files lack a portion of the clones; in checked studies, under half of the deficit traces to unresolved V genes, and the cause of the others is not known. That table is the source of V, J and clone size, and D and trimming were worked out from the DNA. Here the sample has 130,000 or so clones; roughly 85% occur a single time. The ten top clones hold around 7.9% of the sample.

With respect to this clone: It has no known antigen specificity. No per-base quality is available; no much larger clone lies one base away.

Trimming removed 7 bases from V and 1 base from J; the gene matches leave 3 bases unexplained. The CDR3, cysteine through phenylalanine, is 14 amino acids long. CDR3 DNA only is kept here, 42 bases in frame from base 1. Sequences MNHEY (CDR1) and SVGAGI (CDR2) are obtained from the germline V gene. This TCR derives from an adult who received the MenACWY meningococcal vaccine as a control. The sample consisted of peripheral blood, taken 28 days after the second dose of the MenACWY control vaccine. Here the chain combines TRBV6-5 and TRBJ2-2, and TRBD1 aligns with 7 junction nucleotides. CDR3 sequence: CASIGDRNTGELFF. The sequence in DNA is TGTGCCAGCATAGGGGACAGGAACACCGGGGAGCTGTTTTTT.